This record looks at one T cell receptor beta chain sequence and its context. Its antigen is still unknown. Genomic DNA belonging to each subset was distributed in equal measure over several immunoSEQ plates. Method: immunoSEQ multiplex PCR; TCRdb's copy keeps in-frame clones and lacks some. Among approximately 2.3 million clones, 80% to 95% were seen once, and the ten largest hold about 0.39%. The source of the sample is a study of shared clonotypes between healthy human individuals. The study, taken as a whole, reports: Depth of sequencing was expected to influence donor clonotype sharing. Apart from blood, nothing was sampled; tissue repertoires likely differ.

CD45RA+ naive and CD45RA-negative memory subsets were separated from CD4+ cells. V lost 3 bases and J 4 bases, leaving 10 bases between the germline ends. CDR3 length equals 13 residues. Germline V CDR1 and CDR2: KGHSH, LQKENI. This TCR was sampled from a man between 18 and 35 years old in good health. Some clones in this sample may be carry-over from other donors' samples. V is TRBV18 and J is TRBJ2-7; no reliable D call. The sample was naive CD4+ T cells from PBMCs. Subset defined: CD45RA+ positively selected. The CDR3 DNA sequence: TGTGCCAGCTCACCTTCTCCAAGTTACGAGCAGTACTTC. It specifies CASSPSPSYEQYF.